This passage covers 27 T cell receptor beta chains from one sample sequenced in a study of blood T cell repertoires in COVID-19 (dated by TCRdb to 2019 to 2021). The library was built by means of the immunoSEQ multiplex PCR assay. Sourced from immuneACCESS, this table was stored by TCRdb with only in-frame sequences that have V and J called. A share of the clones is absent; for the studies checked, an unresolved V gene accounts for under half, and the remainder has no known explanation. Counted in this sample were about 25,000 clones; under 90% of them appeared once. Clones ranked in the top ten supply 6.5% of the sample. The source material was peripheral blood. These receptors came from a man between 65 and 85 years old with acute or convalescent COVID-19.

The chain combines TRBV7-2 with TRBJ1-1; 7 bases align to TRBD1. The V segment lost 9 bases and the J segment 2 bases; nucleotides outside the gene matches: 6. CDR3 length: 13 residues. The germline CDR1 and CDR2 sequences are SGHTA and FQGNSA. The DNA for the CDR3 is TGTGCCAGTCTAAGACAGGGCAACACTGAAGCTTTCTTT. Its protein product is CASLRQGNTEAFF.

In DNA, the CDR3 is TGTGCTAGTGGTTCGCGACAGGATCAGCCCCAGCATTTT. It translates to CASGSRQDQPQHF. The chain is built from TRBV12-5 and TRBJ1-5, with D tentatively TRBD1 (6 bases). Germline loops: CDR1 LGHNT, CDR2 FRNRAP. The ends were cut back, 4 bases at V and 5 bases at J, with 9 bases in the middle. This CDR3 is 13 amino acids long.

This rearrangement joins TRBV10-3 to TRBJ2-1; 8 bases agree with TRBD1. The length of the CDR3 is 14 residues. The germline gives CDR1 ENHRY, CDR2 SYGVKD. V lost 6 bases and J lost 4; bases outside the gene matches: 5. Here the CDR3 DNA reads TGTGCCATCAGGGGGGACAGGAAATACAATGAGCAGTTCTTC. Its translation: CAIRGDRKYNEQFF.

This sequence joins TRBV10-1 and TRBJ2-7; tentative D call: TRBD1 (5 bases). The CDR3 loop spans 14 amino acids. CDR1 is WNHNN and CDR2 is SYGVQD in the germline V gene (reference sequence). The V end lost 8 bases, the J end lost 6 bases, and 20 bases lay between the germline ends. The CDR3 DNA follows: TGCGCCAGCGCTAGAGGCATTAGCAGGGCCGAGCAGTACTTC. The encoded protein is CASARGISRAEQYF.

This chain connects TRBV5-1 to TRBJ2-3, with 11 bases that match TRBD2. The CDR3 contains 15 residues. Germline V CDR1 and CDR2: SGHRS, YFSETQ. With V trimmed by 3 bases and J by 3 bases, 3 bases remained unmatched. The CDR3 region has the DNA TGCGCCAGCAGCTCTAGCGGGAGGACGACAGATACGCAGTATTTT. Protein: CASSSSGRTTDTQYF.

The chain recombines TRBV24-1 with TRBJ2-2, with a tentative D call TRBD2 (7 bases). The CDR3 runs to 17 residues. Trimming left V 3 bases short and J 0 bases short, with 13 bases between. Germline-derived CDR1 and CDR2 are KGHDR and SFDVKD. CDR3 nucleotides: TGTGCCACCAGTGATGCTTCGGGGGGCGCGAACACCGGGGAGCTGTTTTTT. Translated: CATSDASGGANTGELFF.

V gene TRBV5-1 combines with J gene TRBJ1-4; maybe TRBD1 (5 bases). CDR1 SGHRS and CDR2 YFSETQ come from the germline V gene. The CDR3 runs 14 residues. Trimming stripped 2 bases from V and 7 bases from J, with 12 bases between. CDR3 loop: CASSFGGSGEKLFF. The CDR3 nucleotides read TGCGCCAGCAGCTTCGGGGGTAGCGGTGAAAAACTGTTTTTT.

The chain links TRBV7-2 to TRBJ2-7; no clear D gene. The CDR3 is 12 amino acids. V lost 5 bases and J 3 bases, leaving 8 bases between the germline ends. CDR1 SGHTA and CDR2 FQGNSA come from the germline V gene. DNA of the CDR3: TGTGCCAGCAGCAAATCTCTCTACGAGCAGTACTTC. Amino acids: CASSKSLYEQYF.

V usage is TRBV11-3 and J usage is TRBJ2-1; the D gene is possibly TRBD1 (6 bases). In germline, CDR1 is SGHNT, CDR2 YENEEA. The V and J ends lost 4 bases and 9 bases respectively, with 10 bases between them. This CDR3 is built from 12 residues. The chain's CDR3 is CASSSKGVEQFF. CDR3 nucleotide sequence: TGTGCCAGCAGCTCAAAGGGGGTTGAGCAGTTCTTC.

The V call is TRBV4-2, the J call TRBJ2-4, with 7 bases fitting TRBD1. The CDR3 covers 18 residues. CDR1 is LGHNA and CDR2 is YNFKEQ in the germline V gene. The ends lost 3 bases at V and 0 bases at J; junction bases unmatched: 11. The DNA for the CDR3 is TGTGCCAGCAGCCAGGAGCCGACAGGGTTCCTAGCCAAAAACATTCAGTACTTC. This translates into CASSQEPTGFLAKNIQYF.

The genes are TRBV7-9 and TRBJ1-2; TRBD1 might be the D (6 bases). V lost 5 bases, J lost 4 bases, and 11 bases lay in between. The V gene's germline CDR1 is SEHNR and CDR2 FQNEAQ (reference sequence). The CDR3 length is 13 residues. CDR3 loop: CASSPAGAYGYTF. CDR3 in DNA: TGTGCCAGCAGCCCGGCGGGGGCCTATGGCTACACCTTC.

This chain uses TRBV5-1 with TRBJ2-2; D call uncertain. CDR1 is SGHRS, CDR2 YFSETQ, per germline. Trimming stripped 5 bases from V and 4 bases from J, with 9 bases between. CDR3 length equals 13 residues. CDR3 region: CASSLVSTGELFF. The DNA for the CDR3 is TGCGCCAGCAGTCTTGTTAGCACCGGGGAGCTGTTTTTT.

Only a few counts were recorded for this clone. The rearrangement links TRBV25-1 to TRBJ1-6; 8 bases agree with TRBD1. Germline-derived CDR1 and CDR2 are MGHDK and SYGVNS. The junction had 8 bases not matched to a gene; V was cut back by 3 bases and J by 10 bases. The CDR3 covers 15 residues. CDR3 residues: CASSDTRQGQSPLHF. DNA of the CDR3: TGTGCCAGCAGTGACACACGACAGGGGCAGTCACCCCTCCACTTT.

The genes are TRBV6-4 and TRBJ2-7; 15 positions agree with TRBD2. Germline-derived CDR1 and CDR2 are MRHNA and SNTAGT. This CDR3 comprises 15 residues. After removal of 0 bases from V and 8 bases from J, the junction contained 2 bases not matched to a gene. CDR3 nucleotide sequence: TGTGCCAGCAGTGACTCGGGACTAGCGGGAGGCAAGCAGTACTTC. Translating gives CASSDSGLAGGKQYF.

The V and J genes are TRBV9 and TRBJ2-7; D remains ambiguous. CDR1 is SGDLS and CDR2 is YYNGEE in the germline V gene. The V end lost 4 bases, the J end lost 3 bases, and 14 bases lay between the germline ends. The CDR3 is made up of 14 amino acids. CDR3 nucleotide sequence: TGTGCCAGCAGCCCCCTAGGTTCTTACTACGAGCAGTACTTC. This sequence encodes CASSPLGSYYEQYF.

V is TRBV5-4 and J is TRBJ1-1; tentatively, D is TRBD1 (6 bases). Germline V gene sequence: CDR1 SGHNT, CDR2 YYREEE (reference sequence). V lost 0 bases to trimming and J lost 1 base, with 7 bases between them. This CDR3 has 14 residues. The CDR3 reads CASSLVTGNTEAFF. CDR3 sequence (DNA): TGTGCCAGCAGCTTGGTGACAGGGAACACTGAAGCTTTCTTT.

This sequence joins TRBV7-8 and TRBJ1-1; 8 bases agree with TRBD1. J gave up 0 bases and V 4 bases, and 10 bases lay outside the gene matches. The germline CDR1 and CDR2 sequences are SGHVS and FQNEAQ. This CDR3 region has 17 residues. The CDR3 DNA is TGTGCCAGCAGCTGGGGGACAGGAGGAGGAATGAACACTGAAGCTTTCTTT. Translation: CASSWGTGGGMNTEAFF.

The chain couples TRBV25-1 to TRBJ1-1; no definite D call. V lost 1 base and J 7 bases, leaving 10 bases between the germline ends. CDR3 size: 13 residues. The germline CDR1 and CDR2 sequences are MGHDK and SYGVNS. CDR3 bases: TGTGCCAGCAGTGAATTGTGGTGGAGTGAAGCTTTCTTT. Protein sequence: CASSELWWSEAFF.

This chain uses TRBV30 with TRBJ2-3; 7 bases map to TRBD2. Germline lookup yields CDR1 GTSNPN and CDR2 SVGIG (reference sequence). The CDR3 runs 15 residues. The V segment lost 2 bases and the J segment 0 bases; nucleotides outside the gene matches: 5. CDR3: CAWSLLASSTDTQYF. The DNA for the CDR3 is TGTGCCTGGAGTTTACTAGCGAGCAGCACAGATACGCAGTATTTT.

This chain uses TRBV3-1 (or the pseudogene TRBV3-2) with TRBJ2-4, with 16 nucleotides matching TRBD2. Germline loops: CDR1 LGHDT, CDR2 YNNKEL (reference sequence). This CDR3 region has 20 residues. The trim removed 1 base at V and 0 bases at J, leaving 6 bases unmatched. The DNA for the CDR3 is TGTGCCAGCAGCCAAGCCGGGACTAGCGGGGGGGCGGTAGCCAAAAACATTCAGTACTTC. The encoded protein is CASSQAGTSGGAVAKNIQYF.

The chain recombines TRBV6-5 with TRBJ1-2; 7 nucleotides line up with TRBD1. Trimming took 6 bases from V and 4 from J; bases not matched to a gene: 8. The CDR3 totals 14 residues. The germline V gene has CDR1 MNHEY and CDR2 SVGAGI. CDR3 in amino acids: CASRTQGGGYGYTF. CDR3 sequence (DNA): TGTGCCAGCAGAACCCAGGGGGGCGGCTATGGCTACACCTTC.

This chain links TRBV6-2 or TRBV6-3 with TRBJ2-7; D might be TRBD2 (7 bases). Looked up from germline, CDR1 is MNHEY and CDR2 is SVGEGT. The CDR3 extends over 17 amino acids. Deletions cut 0 bases from V and 0 bases from J, with 15 bases between. The CDR3 protein is CASSYSRRGGVSYEQYF. Here the CDR3 DNA reads TGTGCCAGCAGTTACTCCCGGAGGGGGGGGGTCTCCTACGAGCAGTACTTC.

The rearrangement joins TRBV10-2 to TRBJ1-1, with TRBD1 matching 9 bases. Germline-derived CDR1 and CDR2 are WSHSY and SAAADI. The V and J ends lost 9 bases and 5 bases, in that order; junction bases with no gene match: 10. This CDR3 is 14 amino acids long. The CDR3 is CASMIQGARTEAFF. In DNA, the CDR3 is TGCGCCAGTATGATACAGGGGGCGAGAACTGAAGCTTTCTTT.

The chain employs TRBV24-1 and TRBJ2-1; 11 nucleotides line up with TRBD2. Germline V CDR1 and CDR2: KGHDR, SFDVKD. J lost 4 bases, V lost 9 bases, and 4 bases had no gene match. CDR3 length: 14 amino acids. The CDR3: CATQTSGEYNEQFF. CDR3 sequence (DNA): TGTGCCACCCAGACTAGCGGGGAATACAATGAGCAGTTCTTC.

The J gene is TRBJ2-3, the V gene TRBV7-3, with 12 nucleotides matching TRBD2. The CDR3 runs to 16 residues. Trimming at V came to 4 bases and at J to 6 bases, leaving 8 bases not matched to a gene. Per the germline V gene, CDR1 is SGHTA and CDR2 is FQGTGA. The DNA of the CDR3 is TGTGCCAGCAGCTCTCCAGGACTAGCGGGGACCGATACGCAGTATTTT. Its protein is CASSSPGLAGTDTQYF.

This sequence joins TRBV2 and TRBJ1-4; D is perhaps TRBD1 (5 bases). V was clipped by 4 bases and J by 1 base, with 10 bases between them. The CDR3 consists of 15 residues. The germline CDR1 and CDR2 sequences are SNHLY and FYNNEI. The CDR3 DNA is TGTGCCAGCAGTGGCCAGGGCCAAACTAATGAAAAACTGTTTTTT. This translates into CASSGQGQTNEKLFF. The full variable domain, its missing parts supplied by reference TRBV2 and TRBJ1-4, is EPEVTQTPSHQVTQMGQEVILRCVPISNHLYFYWYRQILGQKVEFLVSFYNNEISEKSEIFDDQFSVERPDGSNFTLKIRSTKLEDSAMYFCASSGQGQTNEKLFFGSGTQLSVL.

The chain joins TRBV19 to TRBJ1-1; 7 nucleotides line up with TRBD1. The CDR3 is made up of 15 amino acids. CDR1 is LNHDA, CDR2 SQIVND, per germline (reference sequence). The junction had 5 bases not matched to a gene; V was cut back by 0 bases and J by 4 bases. The CDR3: CASSIDRQGPTEAFF. As DNA, the CDR3 is TGTGCCAGTAGTATAGATCGACAGGGCCCCACTGAAGCTTTCTTT.